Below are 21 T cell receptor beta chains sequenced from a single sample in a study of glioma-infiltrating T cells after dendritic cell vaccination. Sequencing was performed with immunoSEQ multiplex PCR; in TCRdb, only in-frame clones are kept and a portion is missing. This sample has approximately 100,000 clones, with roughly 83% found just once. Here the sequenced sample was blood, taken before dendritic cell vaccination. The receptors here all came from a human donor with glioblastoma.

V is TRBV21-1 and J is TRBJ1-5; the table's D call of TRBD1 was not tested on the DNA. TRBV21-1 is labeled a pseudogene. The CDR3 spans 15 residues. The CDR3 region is CASSPWTGRNQPQHF. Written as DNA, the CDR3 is TGTGCCAGCAGCCCGTGGACAGGGCGAAATCAGCCCCAGCATTTT.

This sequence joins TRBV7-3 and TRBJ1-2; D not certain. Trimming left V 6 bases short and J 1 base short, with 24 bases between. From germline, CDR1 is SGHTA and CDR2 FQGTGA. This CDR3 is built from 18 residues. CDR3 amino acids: CASRSTGISAANNYGYTF. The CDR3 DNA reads TGTGCCAGCAGATCAACCGGGATTTCGGCGGCAAATAACTATGGCTACACCTTC.

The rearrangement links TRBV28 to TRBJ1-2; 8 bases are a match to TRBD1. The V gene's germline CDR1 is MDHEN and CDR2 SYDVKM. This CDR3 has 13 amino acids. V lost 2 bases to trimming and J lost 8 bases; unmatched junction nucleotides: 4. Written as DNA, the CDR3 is TGTGCCAGCAGTTTAGGACAGGGAGGAGGCTACACCTTC. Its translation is CASSLGQGGGYTF.

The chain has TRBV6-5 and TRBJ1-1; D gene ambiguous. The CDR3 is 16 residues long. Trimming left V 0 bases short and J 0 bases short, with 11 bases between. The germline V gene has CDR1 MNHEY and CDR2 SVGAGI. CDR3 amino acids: CASSYSRRYMNTEAFF. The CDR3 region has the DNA TGTGCCAGCAGTTACTCGAGGAGGTACATGAACACTGAAGCTTTCTTT.

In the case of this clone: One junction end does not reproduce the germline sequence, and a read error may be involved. For the CDR3, the DNA is TGTGCCAGCAGCCCACCCCTTAGCGGAGCTATCACATATACGCAGTATTTT. Residues: CASSPPLSGAITYTQYF. The chain links TRBV5-6 to TRBJ2-3, with a weak D call TRBD2 (6 bases). The CDR3 has 17 amino acids. CDR1 and CDR2 from the germline V gene are SGHDT and YYEEEE. Using reference TRBV5-6 and TRBJ2-3 for the parts outside the CDR3, the full variable domain is DAGVTQSPTHLIKTRGQQVTLRCSPKSGHDTVSWYQQALGQGPQFIFQYYEEEERQRGNFPDRFSGHQFPNYSSELNVNALLLGDSALYLCASSPPLSGAITYTQYFGPGTRLTVL.

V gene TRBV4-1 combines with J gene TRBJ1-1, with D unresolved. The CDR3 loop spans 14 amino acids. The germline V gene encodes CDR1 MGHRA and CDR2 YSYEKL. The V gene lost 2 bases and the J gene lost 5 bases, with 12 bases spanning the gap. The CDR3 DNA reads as TGCGCCAGCAGCCAAAGTCTACGAGGAACTGAAGCTTTCTTT. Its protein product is CASSQSLRGTEAFF.

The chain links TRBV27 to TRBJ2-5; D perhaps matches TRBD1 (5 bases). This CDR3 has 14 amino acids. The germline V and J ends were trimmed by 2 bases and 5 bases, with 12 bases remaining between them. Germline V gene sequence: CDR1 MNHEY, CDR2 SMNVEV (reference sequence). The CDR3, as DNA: TGTGCCAGCAGTTTACTGGGGCGATACGAGACCCAGTACTTC. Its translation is CASSLLGRYETQYF.

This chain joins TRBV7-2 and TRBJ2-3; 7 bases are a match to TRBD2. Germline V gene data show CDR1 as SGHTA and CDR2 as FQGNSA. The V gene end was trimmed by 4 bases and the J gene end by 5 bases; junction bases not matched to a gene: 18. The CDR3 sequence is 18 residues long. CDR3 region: CASSSLVGRLRSKDTQYF. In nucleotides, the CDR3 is TGTGCCAGCAGCTCCCTAGTCGGGAGGTTACGATCGAAAGATACGCAGTATTTT.

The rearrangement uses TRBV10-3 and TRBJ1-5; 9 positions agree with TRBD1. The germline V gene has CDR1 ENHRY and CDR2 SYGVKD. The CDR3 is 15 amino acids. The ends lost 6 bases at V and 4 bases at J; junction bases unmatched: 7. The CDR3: CAISRDRAPNQPQHF. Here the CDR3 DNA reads TGTGCCATCAGCAGGGACAGGGCGCCAAATCAGCCCCAGCATTTT.

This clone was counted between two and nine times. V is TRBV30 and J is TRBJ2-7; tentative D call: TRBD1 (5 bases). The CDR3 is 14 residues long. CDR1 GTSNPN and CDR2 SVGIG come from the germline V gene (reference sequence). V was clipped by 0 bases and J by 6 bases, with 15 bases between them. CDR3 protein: CAWSVMGGAGEQYF. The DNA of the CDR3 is TGTGCCTGGAGTGTAATGGGTGGGGCTGGCGAGCAGTACTTC. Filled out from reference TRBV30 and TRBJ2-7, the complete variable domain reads SQTIHQWPATLVQPVGSPLSLECTVEGTSNPNLYWYRQAAGRGLQLLFYSVGIGQISSEVPQNLSASRPQDRQFILSSKKLLLSDSGFYLCAWSVMGGAGEQYFGPGTRLTVT.

In nucleotides, the CDR3 is TGCAGCGTTGTTAGACAGTTAAACACTGAAGCTTTCTTT. Translating gives CSVVRQLNTEAFF. The V gene is TRBV29-1, the J gene TRBJ1-1; possibly TRBD1 for D (5 bases). Trimming took off 4 bases at V and 2 bases at J, with 11 bases between the two ends. Looked up from germline, CDR1 is SQVTM and CDR2 is ANQGSEA. This CDR3 has 13 residues.

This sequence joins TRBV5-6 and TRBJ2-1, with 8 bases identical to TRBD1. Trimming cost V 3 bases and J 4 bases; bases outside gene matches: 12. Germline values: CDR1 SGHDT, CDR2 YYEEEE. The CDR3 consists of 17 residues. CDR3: CASSSGIQGVRYNEQFF. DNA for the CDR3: TGTGCCAGCAGCTCCGGTATACAGGGGGTAAGGTACAATGAGCAGTTCTTC.

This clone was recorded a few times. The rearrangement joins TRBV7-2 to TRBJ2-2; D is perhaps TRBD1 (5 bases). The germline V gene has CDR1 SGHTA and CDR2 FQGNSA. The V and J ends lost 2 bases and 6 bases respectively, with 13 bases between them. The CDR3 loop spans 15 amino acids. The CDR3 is CASSLWAGWAGELFF. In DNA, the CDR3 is TGTGCCAGCAGCTTATGGGCAGGGTGGGCCGGGGAGCTGTTTTTT. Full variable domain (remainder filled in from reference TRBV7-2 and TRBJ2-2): GAGVSQSPSNKVTEKGKDVELRCDPISGHTALYWYRQSLGQGLEFLIYFQGNSAPDKSGLPSDRFSAERTGGSVSTLTIQRTQQEDSAVYLCASSLWAGWAGELFFGEGSRLTVL.

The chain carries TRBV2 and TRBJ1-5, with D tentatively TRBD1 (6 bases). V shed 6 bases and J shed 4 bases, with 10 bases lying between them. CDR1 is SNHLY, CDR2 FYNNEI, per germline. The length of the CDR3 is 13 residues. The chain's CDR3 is CASSPDRNQPQHF. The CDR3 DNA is TGTGCCAGCAGCCCTGACAGGAATCAGCCCCAGCATTTT.

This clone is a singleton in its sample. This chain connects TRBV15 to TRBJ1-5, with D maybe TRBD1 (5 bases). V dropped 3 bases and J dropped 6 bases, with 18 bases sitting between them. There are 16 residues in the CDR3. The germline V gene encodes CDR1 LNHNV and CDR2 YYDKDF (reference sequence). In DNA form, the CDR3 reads TGTGCCACCAGCAGCGGGACTCCCCTACGGACTCAGCCCCAGCATTTT. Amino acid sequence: CATSSGTPLRTQPQHF.

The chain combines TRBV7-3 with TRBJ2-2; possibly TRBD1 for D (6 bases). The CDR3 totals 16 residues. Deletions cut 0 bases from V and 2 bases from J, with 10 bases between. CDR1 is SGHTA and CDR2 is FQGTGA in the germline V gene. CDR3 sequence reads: CASSLTPRGNTGELFF. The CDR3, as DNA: TGTGCCAGCAGCTTAACGCCCAGGGGAAACACCGGGGAGCTGTTTTTT.

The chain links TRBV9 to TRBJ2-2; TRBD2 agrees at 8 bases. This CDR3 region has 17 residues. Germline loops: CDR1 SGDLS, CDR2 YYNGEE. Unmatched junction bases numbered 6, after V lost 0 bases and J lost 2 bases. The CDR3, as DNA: TGTGCCAGCAGCGTAGTAGGCGGGGGGCCAAACACCGGGGAGCTGTTTTTT. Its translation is CASSVVGGGPNTGELFF.

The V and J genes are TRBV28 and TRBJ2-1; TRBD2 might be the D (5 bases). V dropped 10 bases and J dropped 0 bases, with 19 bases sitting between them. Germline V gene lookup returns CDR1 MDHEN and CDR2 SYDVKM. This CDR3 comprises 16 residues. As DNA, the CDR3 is TGTGCCACCTCGCTCTCGGACTCGTCCTCCTACAATGAGCAGTTCTTC. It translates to CATSLSDSSSYNEQFF.

This CDR3 is CASSLGPQGFGETQYF. CDR3 bases: TGCGCCAGCAGCTTGGGTCCACAGGGCTTCGGAGAGACCCAGTACTTC. The gene calls are TRBV5-1 and TRBJ2-5; perhaps TRBD1 as D (6 bases). This CDR3 spans 16 amino acids. CDR1 and CDR2 from the germline V gene are SGHRS and YFSETQ. Trimming removed 0 bases from V and 4 bases from J, with 16 bases in between.

The CDR3 nucleotides are TGTGCCAGCAGTCAAACTTTGACTAGTAGGCGTGAGCAGTTCTTC. It encodes CASSQTLTSRREQFF. This rearrangement joins TRBV6-5 to TRBJ2-1, with TRBD2 as a possible D gene (6 bases). The CDR3 covers 15 residues. Looked up from germline, CDR1 is MNHEY and CDR2 is SVGAGI. Trimming took 5 bases from V and 9 from J, leaving 20 bases between them.

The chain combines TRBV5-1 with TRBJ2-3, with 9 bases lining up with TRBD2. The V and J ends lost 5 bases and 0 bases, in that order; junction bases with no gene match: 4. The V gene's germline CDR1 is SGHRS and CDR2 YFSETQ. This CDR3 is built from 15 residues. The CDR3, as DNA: TGCGCCAGCAGGTCTAGCGGGGTCAGCACAGATACGCAGTATTTT. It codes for CASRSSGVSTDTQYF.